This T cell receptor beta chain was identified in a study of T cell responses to AZD1222 COVID-19 vaccine. The data were produced by immunoSEQ multiplex PCR, yet TCRdb's version contains in-frame clones alone and is incomplete. The sample shows 150,000 to 200,000 clones, just over 90% of them seen only once. Notes on the study in general: At 160-218 and 743-854, vaccine-associated CD4 TCRs were dominant, and they spanned spike.

The ends lost 0 bases at V and 3 bases at J; junction bases unmatched: 0. CDR3 length: 15 amino acids. Germline V gives CDR1 LGHNA, CDR2 YNFKEQ. This clone showed up just a few times. What it binds is not known. Specimen: peripheral blood, collected 28 days after the second AZD1222 dose. The chain is built from TRBV4-2 and TRBJ2-1; TRBD2 matches at 9 bases. The sequence was collected from an adult who received the AZD1222 COVID-19 vaccine. The DNA for the CDR3 is TGTGCCAGCAGCCAAGAGCGGGGGGGCTACAATGAGCAGTTCTTC. It is translated as CASSQERGGYNEQFF.